This T cell receptor beta chain comes out of a study of graft-versus-host responses after intestinal transplantation. This CDR3 contains 17 residues. Libraries were prepared by immunoSEQ multiplex PCR; TCRdb keeps only in-frame clonotypes and omits some of them. The sample has 55,000 to 70,000 clones; around 90% are singletons. This clone has a single count. The sample was PBMCs, taken roughly 120 days after intestinal transplantation. This TCR derives from a human patient who received an intestinal transplant, so some T cells may come from the graft donor. The gene calls are TRBV21-1 and TRBJ1-1. TRBV21-1 is assigned pseudogene status. The CDR3 bases are TGTGCCAGCAGCAGAGGTGTTCCGGGACGGTGTGGCACTGAAGCTTTCTTT. It translates to CASSRGVPGRCGTEAFF.